This record concerns one TCR beta chain sequence. Its antigen is still unknown. MiXCR, applied by TCRdb to the reads, yields one record per CDR3 protein. Altogether hundreds of thousands of distinct CDR3 sequences are present, approximately 40% being singletons, with the ten largest covering around two fifths. This entry comes from a study of T cell repertoires in cytomegalovirus infection. About the study: Recently identified HLA-C-restricted CMV epitopes were used, and well-studied HLA-B-restricted CMV epitopes were used as well. Signatures in public TCR beta sequences pointed to both CMV infection and matching HLA type.

The receptor was derived from a human donor in good health (CMV status not recorded). Some clones in this sample may be carry-over from other donors' samples. The sequencing used cultured PBMCs, collected from culture after CMV antigen stimulation.

The CDR3 sequence: CASSLSAGWVGELFF. The CDR3 coding sequence is TGTGCCAGCAGCTTATCGGCAGGGTGGGTCGGGGAGCTGTTTTTT. This sequence joins TRBV7-6 and TRBJ2-2; a weak D match, TRBD1 (5 bases). The germline V gene has CDR1 SGHVS and CDR2 FNYEAQ. Trimming took off 2 bases at V and 7 bases at J, with 14 bases between the two ends. The length of the CDR3 is 15 residues.